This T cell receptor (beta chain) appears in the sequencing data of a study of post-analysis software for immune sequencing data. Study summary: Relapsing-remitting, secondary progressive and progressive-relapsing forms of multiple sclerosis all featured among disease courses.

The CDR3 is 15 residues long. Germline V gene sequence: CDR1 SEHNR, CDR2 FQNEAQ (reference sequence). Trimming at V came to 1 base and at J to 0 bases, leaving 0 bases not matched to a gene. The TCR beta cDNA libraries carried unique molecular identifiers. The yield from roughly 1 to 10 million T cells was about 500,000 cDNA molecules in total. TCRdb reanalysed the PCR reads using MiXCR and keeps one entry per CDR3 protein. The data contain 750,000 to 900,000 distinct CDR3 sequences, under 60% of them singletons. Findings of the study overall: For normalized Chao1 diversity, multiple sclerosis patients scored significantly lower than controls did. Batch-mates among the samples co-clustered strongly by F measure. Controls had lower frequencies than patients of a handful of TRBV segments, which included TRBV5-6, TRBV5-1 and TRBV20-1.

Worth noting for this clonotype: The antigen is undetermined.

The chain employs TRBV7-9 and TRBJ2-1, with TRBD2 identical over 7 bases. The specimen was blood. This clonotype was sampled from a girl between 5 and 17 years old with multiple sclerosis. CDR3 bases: TGTGCCAGCAGCTTAGAGCGGGGCTCCTACAATGAGCAGTTCTTC. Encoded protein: CASSLERGSYNEQFF.